The 13 T cell receptor beta chains listed next were all sequenced from one sample in a study of T cells after yellow fever vaccination. TCRdb re-analysed the 5' RACE reads in MiXCR, keeping a single row per CDR3 protein. The data show around 310,000 distinct CDR3 sequences, roughly 4.3% seen once. The material was PBMCs, obtained 5 days after the yellow fever booster vaccination. All receptors come from a young man who received the YFV17D yellow fever vaccine.

The chain carries TRBV7-2 and TRBJ1-1, with a weak D call TRBD1 (5 bases). Germline V gene sequence: CDR1 SGHTA, CDR2 FQGNSA. Trimming left V 10 bases short and J 1 base short, with 13 bases between. The CDR3 spans 13 residues. CDR3 amino acids: CAIQVMRNTEAFF. Here the CDR3 DNA reads TGTGCCATACAGGTGATGAGGAACACTGAAGCTTTCTTT.

This clonotype was counted at least ten times. The V call is TRBV6-6, the J call TRBJ2-3; D may be TRBD1 (6 bases). V lost 9 bases, J lost 4 bases, and 8 bases lay in between. CDR3 length: 11 residues. Germline assignment: CDR1 MNHNY and CDR2 SVGAGI (reference sequence). CDR3 sequence (DNA): TGTGCCAGTGGGGGCGCAGATACGCAGTATTTT. Translating it yields CASGGADTQYF.

This clonotype was seen only a few times. The chain employs TRBV19 and TRBJ1-2; possibly TRBD1 for D (5 bases). V was clipped by 7 bases and J by 5 bases, with 11 bases between them. The CDR3 is 12 residues long. CDR1 is LNHDA and CDR2 is SQIVND in the germline V gene (reference sequence). The CDR3 bases are TGTGCCAGTACCGTTGGGGGGTATGGCTACACCTTC. This codes for CASTVGGYGYTF.

This clonotype was recorded many times. The J gene is TRBJ1-1, the V gene TRBV4-2; maybe TRBD1 (6 bases). From germline, CDR1 is LGHNA and CDR2 YNFKEQ. V was cut by 0 bases and J by 6 bases, with 11 bases left in between. CDR3 length: 14 residues. Here the CDR3 reads CASSQDNRDPEAFF. CDR3 nucleotide sequence: TGTGCCAGCAGCCAAGATAACAGGGACCCTGAAGCTTTCTTT.

This clonotype was counted between two and nine times. The rearrangement joins TRBV29-1 to TRBJ2-7; 7 positions match TRBD2. Per germline, CDR1 SQVTM and CDR2 ANQGSEA. CDR3 length: 13 residues. V lost 4 bases to trimming and J lost 2 bases; unmatched junction nucleotides: 5. The CDR3 reads CSVAGGTTYEQYF. For the CDR3, the DNA is TGCAGCGTTGCGGGGGGAACTACCTACGAGCAGTACTTC.

This clonotype appeared once. The J gene is TRBJ1-1, the V gene TRBV5-5; D unresolved. CDR1 SGHKS and CDR2 YYEKEE come from the germline V gene (reference sequence). This CDR3 has 13 residues. The V and J ends lost 0 bases and 4 bases respectively, with 7 bases between them. CDR3 sequence (DNA): TGTGCCAGCAGCTTGGAACAGCTCACTGAAGCTTTCTTT. Translated: CASSLEQLTEAFF.

This clonotype was recorded many times. This rearrangement joins TRBV4-1 to TRBJ1-1; no clear D. This CDR3 contains 12 residues. From germline, CDR1 is MGHRA and CDR2 YSYEKL. V lost 1 base to trimming and J lost 7 bases, with 7 bases between them. The CDR3 reads CASSQGRLEAFF. In nucleotides, the CDR3 is TGCGCCAGCAGCCAAGGGAGACTTGAAGCTTTCTTT.

This clonotype was observed at least ten times. This chain joins TRBV6-5 and TRBJ1-2; a weak D match, TRBD1 (5 bases). Between the trimmed V and J ends, which lost 6 bases and 7 bases, there was a span of 15 bases. Germline V CDR1 and CDR2: MNHEY, SVGAGI. The CDR3 is 13 residues long. The DNA of the CDR3 is TGTGCCAGCAGCTGGGGGAGTGAGGGTGGCTACACCTTC. Amino acid sequence: CASSWGSEGGYTF.

This clonotype was seen ten or more times. The V and J genes are TRBV19 and TRBJ2-7, with TRBD1 matching 7 bases. CDR1 is LNHDA and CDR2 is SQIVND in the germline V gene (reference sequence). Trimming at V came to 6 bases and at J to 7 bases, leaving 9 bases not matched to a gene. The CDR3 runs to 13 residues. The CDR3 here is CASRDFDRVEQYF. The CDR3 DNA reads TGTGCCAGTAGAGACTTTGACAGGGTGGAGCAGTACTTC.

This clonotype was observed many times. V is TRBV7-3 and J is TRBJ2-2, with 8 bases identical to TRBD2. With V trimmed by 4 bases and J by 6 bases, 4 bases remained unmatched. There are 14 residues in the CDR3. Germline V lookup: CDR1 SGHTA, CDR2 FQGTGA. CDR3 sequence: CASSSRGGPGELFF. The DNA for the CDR3 is TGTGCCAGCAGCTCACGGGGGGGCCCCGGGGAGCTGTTTTTT.

This clonotype was observed many times. The chain recombines TRBV30 with TRBJ2-7; D is ambiguous. The V gene lost 3 bases and the J gene lost 0 bases, with 9 bases spanning the gap. CDR3 size: 13 residues. Germline V CDR1 and CDR2: GTSNPN, SVGIG (reference sequence). DNA for the CDR3: TGTGCCTGGAGCCCCGTTAGCTCCTACGAGCAGTACTTC. Protein product: CAWSPVSSYEQYF.

This chain connects TRBV4-3 to TRBJ2-3; D uncertain. Germline V gene data show CDR1 as LGHNA and CDR2 as YSLEER. V was cut by 1 base and J by 1 base, with 15 bases left in between. CDR3 length equals 17 residues. The CDR3 region is CASSQAAATRGTDTQYF. The CDR3 DNA follows: TGCGCCAGCAGCCAAGCCGCCGCGACAAGGGGCACAGATACGCAGTATTTT.

This clonotype was seen a handful of times. The gene calls are TRBV14 and TRBJ2-1, with 9 bases aligning to TRBD2. The V gene end was trimmed by 4 bases and the J gene end by 5 bases; junction bases not matched to a gene: 9. CDR3 size: 16 residues. Germline lookup yields CDR1 SGHDN and CDR2 FVKESK. The CDR3 is CASSPLLAGADNEQFF. Here the CDR3 DNA reads TGTGCCAGCAGCCCGTTATTAGCGGGGGCCGACAATGAGCAGTTCTTC.